This TCR beta chain appears in the sequencing data of a study of blood T cell repertoires in COVID-19. Assay: immunoSEQ multiplex PCR; the TCRdb copy retains only in-frame clones and omits some. The table has about 300,000 clones, roughly 90% seen once. The V gene lost 6 bases and the J gene lost 3 bases, with 16 bases spanning the gap. The CDR3 contains 14 residues. Per germline, CDR1 SGHKS and CDR2 YYEKEE (reference sequence). The chain couples TRBV5-5 to TRBJ2-7, with D unclear. This clonotype was obtained from a woman in her forties or fifties who had been exposed to COVID-19. Sequenced material: PBMCs or T cells enriched from blood (not recorded which). The CDR3: CASTTDWARYEQYF. In DNA, the CDR3 is TGTGCCAGCACCACTGATTGGGCGCGCTACGAGCAGTACTTC.